What follows are 28 T cell receptor beta chains derived from one specimen sequenced in a study of T-cell memory formation after mild COVID-19. TCRdb used MiXCR to reprocess the 5' RACE reads, holding one entry per CDR3 protein. The sample holds about 58,000 distinct CDR3 sequences; roughly a quarter are singletons and the top ten take roughly two fifths. The sequenced sample was PBMCs or a T cell subset sorted from them (not recorded which). These receptors were taken from a man aged 18 to 35 who had mild COVID-19 (a few samples of this study predate the infection). Cell type and time point are not known.

J is TRBJ1-1 and V is TRBV6-2 or TRBV6-3, with a tentative D call TRBD1 (6 bases). V was trimmed by 2 bases and J by 6 bases, leaving 13 bases between them. The V gene's germline CDR1 is MNHEY and CDR2 SVGEGT. The CDR3 contains 14 residues. The CDR3 is CASSYKPGHSEAFF. The CDR3 DNA sequence: TGTGCCAGCAGTTACAAGCCGGGACACTCTGAAGCTTTCTTT.

This clonotype showed up just a few times. The rearrangement uses TRBV11-2 and TRBJ2-3; D is undetermined. V was trimmed by 6 bases and J by 5 bases, leaving 12 bases between them. The CDR3 is 13 residues long. Germline CDR1 and CDR2: SGHAT and FQNNGV. The CDR3 DNA reads TGTGCCAGCAGTTCCGGCGGCGGAGATACGCAGTATTTT. Protein product: CASSSGGGDTQYF.

The chain couples TRBV27 to TRBJ2-1; no definite D call. CDR3 length: 14 amino acids. Per germline, CDR1 MNHEY and CDR2 SMNVEV (reference sequence). The V end was cut by 0 bases, the J end by 7 bases, with 10 bases between. The CDR3 loop is CASSLSGRWNEQFF. As DNA, the CDR3 is TGTGCCAGCAGTTTATCAGGGCGGTGGAATGAGCAGTTCTTC.

This clonotype was seen a few times. The chain employs TRBV7-8 and TRBJ2-5; weak D call: TRBD1 (6 bases). The CDR3 spans 14 residues. The germline V gene encodes CDR1 SGHVS and CDR2 FQNEAQ. V dropped 3 bases and J dropped 5 bases, with 13 bases sitting between them. CDR3 DNA: TGTGCCAGCAGCTTGACTGCAGGGGTCGAGACCCAGTACTTC. It specifies CASSLTAGVETQYF.

This clonotype has only one observation. The chain uses TRBV11-1 and TRBJ2-5; 7 bases match TRBD2. The CDR3 is made up of 12 amino acids. Germline V CDR1 and CDR2: SGHAT, FQDESV (reference sequence). J was trimmed by 3 bases and V by 8 bases; bases with no gene match: 3. Here the CDR3 reads CASLGREETQYF. Written as DNA, the CDR3 is TGTGCCAGCTTGGGGAGGGAAGAGACCCAGTACTTC.

There are a few counts of this clonotype. The chain is built from TRBV6-5 and TRBJ1-6; the D is unclear. CDR1 is MNHEY and CDR2 is SVGAGI in the germline V gene. The CDR3 sequence is 19 residues long. Trimming cost V 0 bases and J 7 bases, with 22 bases left between them. Here the CDR3 DNA reads TGTGCCAGCAGTTACTCTAGCTGGCAGAGCTTCCAGTCCAATTCACCCCTCCACTTT. Encoded protein: CASSYSSWQSFQSNSPLHF.

The chain combines TRBV6-6 with TRBJ2-1; D call uncertain. Per the germline V gene, CDR1 is MNHNY and CDR2 is SVGAGI (reference sequence). This CDR3 region has 11 residues. V was trimmed by 6 bases and J by 3 bases, leaving 3 bases between them. CDR3 nucleotide sequence: TGTGCCAGCAGGAACTACAATGAGCAGTTCTTC. This encodes CASRNYNEQFF.

The chain joins TRBV6-5 to TRBJ1-2; 11 positions match TRBD1. The CDR3 length is 14 residues. Germline V gene sequence: CDR1 MNHEY, CDR2 SVGAGI. V trimming: 2 bases; J trimming: 7 bases; junction bases outside the gene matches: 3. CDR3 DNA: TGTGCCAGCAGTTACGGGGGACAGGGGGGTGGCTACACCTTC. This translates into CASSYGGQGGGYTF.

This chain joins TRBV4-1 and TRBJ2-2, with 7 bases lining up with TRBD1. The CDR3 length is 14 residues. The germline gives CDR1 MGHRA, CDR2 YSYEKL. Trimming at V came to 6 bases and at J to 5 bases, leaving 6 bases not matched to a gene. The CDR3 loop reads CASSYRGATGELFF. CDR3 in DNA: TGCGCCAGCAGTTACAGGGGAGCGACCGGGGAGCTGTTTTTT.

The chain is built from TRBV20-1 and TRBJ2-1; 8 nucleotides agree with TRBD2. J was trimmed by 4 bases and V by 8 bases; bases with no gene match: 10. CDR3 length: 14 amino acids. CDR1 is DFQATT, CDR2 SNEGSKA, per germline (reference sequence). CDR3 in DNA: TGCAGTACAGAGGCCCCTAGCGGGTACAATGAGCAGTTCTTC. It codes for CSTEAPSGYNEQFF.

The genes are TRBV7-8 and TRBJ2-3, with D maybe TRBD1 (5 bases). Germline CDR1 reads SGHVS; CDR2 reads FQNEAQ. There are 13 residues in the CDR3. Trimming pared 5 bases from V and 6 bases from J, leaving 12 bases between. The CDR3 sequence: CASSRQFGDTQYF. CDR3 nucleotides: TGTGCCAGCAGCCGACAGTTCGGCGATACGCAGTATTTT.

This chain joins TRBV4-2 and TRBJ1-1; 12 bases match TRBD1. Trimming cost V 2 bases and J 3 bases; bases outside gene matches: 7. Germline values: CDR1 LGHNA, CDR2 YNFKEQ. CDR3 size: 17 residues. This CDR3 is CASSQPGQGASDTEAFF. For the CDR3, the DNA is TGTGCCAGCAGCCAACCGGGACAGGGGGCTTCGGACACTGAAGCTTTCTTT.

This clonotype was seen many times. This chain connects TRBV6-1 to TRBJ2-3, with 8 positions matching TRBD2. The length of the CDR3 is 15 residues. The germline V gene has CDR1 MNHNS and CDR2 SASEGT. V lost 1 base and J lost 2; bases outside the gene matches: 2. CDR3 region: CASSEGTSHTDTQYF. The CDR3 DNA is TGTGCCAGCAGTGAAGGGACTAGCCACACAGATACGCAGTATTTT.

This sequence joins TRBV29-1 and TRBJ2-2; D remains ambiguous. The CDR3 is 12 residues long. CDR1 SQVTM and CDR2 ANQGSEA come from the germline V gene. The V end was cut by 3 bases, the J end by 3 bases, with 5 bases between. The CDR3 spells CSVDRDTGELFF. CDR3 in DNA: TGCAGCGTTGATAGGGACACCGGGGAGCTGTTTTTT.

This clonotype was detected a few times. J is TRBJ1-2 and V is TRBV5-1, with 7 bases identical to TRBD1. V shed 0 bases and J 3 bases; nucleotides not matched to a gene: 5. Germline loops: CDR1 SGHRS, CDR2 YFSETQ. The CDR3 has 15 amino acids. CDR3 coding DNA: TGCGCCAGCAGCTTGGTGAGGGGGCAGGACTATGGCTACACCTTC. It specifies CASSLVRGQDYGYTF. Looking up the rest from reference TRBV5-1 and TRBJ1-2 gives the full variable domain: KAGVTQTPRYLIKTRGQQVTLSCSPISGHRSVSWYQQTPGQGLQFLFEYFSETQRNKGNFPGRFSGRQFSNSRSEMNVSTLELGDSALYLCASSLVRGQDYGYTFGSGTRLTVV.

The chain uses TRBV19 and TRBJ2-2, with a weak D call TRBD1 (5 bases). V was shortened by 8 bases and J by 0 bases, with 13 bases between the two germline ends. CDR3 length: 15 amino acids. Germline loops: CDR1 LNHDA, CDR2 SQIVND (reference sequence). This CDR3 is CASRSGYTNTGELFF. CDR3 nucleotide sequence: TGTGCCAGTCGTTCAGGGTATACGAACACCGGGGAGCTGTTTTTT.

This clonotype was recorded a few times. The rearrangement uses TRBV12-3 or TRBV12-4 and TRBJ2-5; 8 nucleotides align to TRBD2. The CDR3 has 13 residues. The junction had 6 bases not matched to a gene; V was cut back by 6 bases and J by 6 bases. In DNA form, the CDR3 reads TGTGCCAGCAGCAAGCGGGGGACGAAGACCCAGTACTTC. Translated: CASSKRGTKTQYF.

V gene TRBV3-1 combines with J gene TRBJ1-1; D remains ambiguous. The germline CDR1 and CDR2 sequences are LGHDT and YNNKEL (reference sequence). V was pared by 5 bases and J by 3 bases, with 13 bases between. The CDR3 has 14 amino acids. The CDR3 nucleotides read TGTGCCAGCAGCTGGGGAAAGGGTTACACTGAAGCTTTCTTT. Its translation is CASSWGKGYTEAFF.

This clonotype was counted a few times. V usage is TRBV11-2 and J usage is TRBJ2-7, with 9 nucleotides matching TRBD1. Germline V gene data show CDR1 as SGHAT and CDR2 as FQNNGV. The CDR3 is 15 amino acids. The J segment lost 6 bases and the V segment lost 3 bases, leaving 9 bases of the junction unmatched. The CDR3 nucleotides are TGTGCCAGCAGCTTGGGGGACAGGGTCGTTTGCGAGCAGTACTTC. Translating gives CASSLGDRVVCEQYF.

The gene calls are TRBV7-9 and TRBJ2-1, with D perhaps matching TRBD1 or TRBD2 (6 bases each). V lost 5 bases and J lost 4, with 12 bases in between. The germline CDR1 and CDR2 sequences are SEHNR and FQNEAQ (reference sequence). The CDR3 has 14 amino acids. CDR3 residues: CASSRGTPYNEQFF. The CDR3 DNA follows: TGTGCCAGCAGCCGCGGGACACCTTACAATGAGCAGTTCTTC.

The chain couples TRBV4-2 to TRBJ1-1; D is unresolved. The germline V gene encodes CDR1 LGHNA and CDR2 YNFKEQ. Trimming pared 0 bases from V and 0 bases from J, leaving 5 bases between. The CDR3 is 14 amino acids. This CDR3 reads CASSQEDVNTEAFF. The CDR3 coding sequence is TGTGCCAGCAGCCAAGAGGATGTGAACACTGAAGCTTTCTTT.

This sequence joins TRBV4-2 and TRBJ2-1, with 7 bases identical to TRBD2. After removal of 6 bases from V and 6 bases from J, the junction contained 8 bases not matched to a gene. The CDR3 is 14 amino acids. Germline CDR1 and CDR2: LGHNA and YNFKEQ. The CDR3 coding sequence is TGTGCCAGCAGTCGACCGGGACTACGCAATGAGCAGTTCTTC. Translating it yields CASSRPGLRNEQFF.

V usage is TRBV6-4 and J usage is TRBJ2-3; a weak D match, TRBD2 (5 bases). CDR1 and CDR2 (germline): MRHNA, SNTAGT. The V and J ends lost 2 bases and 2 bases respectively, with 11 bases between them. This CDR3 is built from 15 residues. CDR3: CASSDEGRPTDTQYF. The CDR3 bases are TGTGCCAGCAGTGACGAGGGCCGCCCCACAGATACGCAGTATTTT.

The chain carries TRBV4-1 and TRBJ2-7; D is unclear. V was clipped by 1 base and J by 1 base, with 8 bases between them. Germline loops: CDR1 MGHRA, CDR2 YSYEKL. The CDR3 runs to 14 residues. CDR3 bases: TGCGCCAGCAGCCAAGGGGTGGGGTCCTACGAGCAGTACTTC. Protein product: CASSQGVGSYEQYF.

The V call is TRBV5-8, the J call TRBJ1-5; a weak D match, TRBD1 (5 bases). The CDR3 has 14 residues. V lost 6 bases and J lost 7, with 17 bases in between. Germline CDR1 reads SGHTS; CDR2 reads YDEGEE. Here the CDR3 DNA reads TGTGCCAGCATCCCGGCTCAGGGTTTCCAGCCCCAGCATTTT. Its protein is CASIPAQGFQPQHF.

The chain has TRBV7-6 and TRBJ2-6, with D perhaps TRBD1 or TRBD2 (5 bases each). Trimming shortened V by 5 bases and J by 3 bases, and 11 bases separated the two germline ends. The CDR3 sequence is 15 residues long. Per germline, CDR1 SGHVS and CDR2 FNYEAQ. CDR3 protein: CASSPGRNGANVLTF. Written as DNA, the CDR3 is TGTGCCAGCAGCCCGGGGCGCAATGGGGCCAACGTCCTGACTTTC.

The chain links TRBV12-3 or TRBV12-4 to TRBJ2-1, with D perhaps given as TRBD1 or TRBD2 (5 bases each). Trimming took off 7 bases at V and 0 bases at J, with 28 bases between the two ends. The CDR3 spans 20 residues. The CDR3 loop is CASMGNRDDGDQSSYNEQFF. CDR3 DNA sequence: TGTGCCAGCATGGGGAACCGGGACGATGGGGACCAGAGCTCCTACAATGAGCAGTTCTTC.

The V gene is TRBV28, the J gene TRBJ2-7; 7 bases fit TRBD2. The CDR3 contains 15 residues. V lost 6 bases to trimming and J lost 2 bases; unmatched junction nucleotides: 10. Germline V lookup: CDR1 MDHEN, CDR2 SYDVKM. The CDR3 DNA reads as TGTGCCAGCAGCCTCCGGTGGCGGGGGACCTACGAGCAGTACTTC. Protein product: CASSLRWRGTYEQYF.